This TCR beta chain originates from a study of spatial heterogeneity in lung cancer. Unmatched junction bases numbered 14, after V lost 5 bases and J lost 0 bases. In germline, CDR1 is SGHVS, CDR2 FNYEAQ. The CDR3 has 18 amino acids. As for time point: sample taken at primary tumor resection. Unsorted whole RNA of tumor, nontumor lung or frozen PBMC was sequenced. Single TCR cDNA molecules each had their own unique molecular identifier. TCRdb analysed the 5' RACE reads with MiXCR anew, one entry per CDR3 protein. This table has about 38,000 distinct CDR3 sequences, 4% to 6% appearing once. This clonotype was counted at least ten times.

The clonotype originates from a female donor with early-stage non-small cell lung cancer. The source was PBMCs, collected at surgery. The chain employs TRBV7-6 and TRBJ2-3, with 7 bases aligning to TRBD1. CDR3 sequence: CASSPGQKTWGSTDTQYF. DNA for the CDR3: TGTGCCAGCAGCCCGGGACAGAAGACTTGGGGTAGCACAGATACGCAGTATTTT.